The 10 T cell receptor beta chains below come from one sample, sequenced in a study of blood T cell repertoires in COVID-19. Profiled with immunoSEQ multiplex PCR; TCRdb holds only in-frame clones, not every one. The sample shows around 140,000 clones, around 81% of them seen only once. Specimen: peripheral blood. The receptors were gathered from a human donor in a cohort sampled during active COVID-19.

The chain links TRBV6-5 to TRBJ2-7; 9 nucleotides line up with TRBD2. Germline values: CDR1 MNHEY, CDR2 SVGAGI. The CDR3 length is 14 residues. The ends lost 6 bases at V and 2 bases at J; junction bases unmatched: 5. The CDR3 sequence is CASRKLAGPYEQYF. The DNA of the CDR3 is TGTGCCAGCAGAAAACTAGCGGGCCCCTACGAGCAGTACTTC.

The CDR3 coding sequence is TGTGCCAGCAGAGCTCCGGGACTAGCGGGAGATGAGCAGTTCTTC. This gives the protein CASRAPGLAGDEQFF. The V and J genes are TRBV28 and TRBJ2-1, with 14 bases lining up with TRBD2. Germline loops: CDR1 MDHEN, CDR2 SYDVKM. The length of the CDR3 is 15 residues. V trimming: 6 bases; J trimming: 8 bases; junction bases outside the gene matches: 6.

The V call is TRBV9, the J call TRBJ1-2; unclear D gene. CDR1 is SGDLS, CDR2 YYNGEE, per germline. The germline V and J ends were trimmed by 3 bases and 1 base, with 10 bases remaining between them. The CDR3 runs to 14 residues. The CDR3, as DNA: TGTGCCAGCAGCGGTTTCACAGTTAACTATGGCTACACCTTC. Amino acids: CASSGFTVNYGYTF.

This clone was detected once. The chain couples TRBV12-5 to TRBJ2-3; a weak D match, TRBD2 (6 bases). The CDR3 runs 16 residues. The V gene's germline CDR1 is LGHNT and CDR2 FRNRAP. V was shortened by 3 bases and J by 1 base, with 14 bases between the two germline ends. DNA of the CDR3: TGTGCTAGTGGTTTAGGCGGGGCTAGTGGCACAGATACGCAGTATTTT. Encoded protein: CASGLGGASGTDTQYF.

This clone showed up just a few times. The chain recombines TRBV5-4 with TRBJ1-2, with 9 bases fitting TRBD1. CDR1 and CDR2 from the germline V gene are SGHNT and YYREEE (reference sequence). CDR3 length equals 15 residues. V trimming: 0 bases; J trimming: 4 bases; junction bases outside the gene matches: 4. CDR3 residues: CASSLGQGGVYGYTF. CDR3 DNA sequence: TGTGCCAGCAGCTTGGGACAGGGGGGTGTCTATGGCTACACCTTC. The full variable domain, completed using reference TRBV5-4 and TRBJ1-2, is ETGVTQSPTHLIKTRGQQVTLRCSSQSGHNTVSWYQQALGQGPQFIFQYYREEENGRGNFPPRFSGLQFPNYSSELNVNALELDDSALYLCASSLGQGGVYGYTFGSGTRLTVV.

The CDR3 DNA is TGTGCCAGCTATACCCGGGGGGCTGCGTCGTACGAGCAGTACTTC. It is translated as CASYTRGAASYEQYF. The chain uses TRBV27 and TRBJ2-7, with D tentatively TRBD2 (7 bases). V was cut by 8 bases and J by 4 bases, with 21 bases left in between. Looked up from germline, CDR1 is MNHEY and CDR2 is SMNVEV (reference sequence). This CDR3 contains 15 residues.

Concerning this clone: The sample contains more than one DNA sequence encoding this CDR3. The V gene is TRBV9, the J gene TRBJ1-6, with 9 nucleotides matching TRBD1. The junction had 4 bases not matched to a gene; V was cut back by 3 bases and J by 9 bases. CDR3 size: 14 residues. Germline assignment: CDR1 SGDLS and CDR2 YYNGEE. The chain's CDR3 is CASSAQGAGSPLHF. In DNA, the CDR3 is TGTGCCAGCAGCGCACAGGGGGCGGGTTCACCCCTCCACTTT.

V gene TRBV7-3 combines with J gene TRBJ2-3, with 8 bases lining up with TRBD2. V shed 2 bases and J 3 bases; nucleotides not matched to a gene: 13. Germline CDR1 is SGHTA and CDR2 is FQGTGA. CDR3 length: 18 amino acids. The CDR3 DNA follows: TGTGCCAGCAGCTTAGACGGGAGGGCCTTTGGGGTAACAGATACGCAGTATTTT. Translated, it gives CASSLDGRAFGVTDTQYF.

The gene calls are TRBV4-3 and TRBJ2-3, with a weak D call TRBD1 (5 bases). The germline gives CDR1 LGHNA, CDR2 YSLEER. V shed 0 bases and J shed 1 base, with 14 bases lying between them. The CDR3 sequence is 17 residues long. The DNA for the CDR3 is TGCGCCAGCAGCCAAGAGTGGACAAACATACGCACAGATACGCAGTATTTT. Its protein product is CASSQEWTNIRTDTQYF.

This chain connects TRBV2 to TRBJ1-5, with a weak D call TRBD1 (6 bases). The germline gives CDR1 SNHLY, CDR2 FYNNEI. This CDR3 comprises 14 residues. V lost 6 bases and J 6 bases, leaving 15 bases between the germline ends. The CDR3 nucleotides read TGTGCCAGCAGGGACAGCCGTTCCGTTCAGCCCCAGCATTTT. It translates to CASRDSRSVQPQHF.